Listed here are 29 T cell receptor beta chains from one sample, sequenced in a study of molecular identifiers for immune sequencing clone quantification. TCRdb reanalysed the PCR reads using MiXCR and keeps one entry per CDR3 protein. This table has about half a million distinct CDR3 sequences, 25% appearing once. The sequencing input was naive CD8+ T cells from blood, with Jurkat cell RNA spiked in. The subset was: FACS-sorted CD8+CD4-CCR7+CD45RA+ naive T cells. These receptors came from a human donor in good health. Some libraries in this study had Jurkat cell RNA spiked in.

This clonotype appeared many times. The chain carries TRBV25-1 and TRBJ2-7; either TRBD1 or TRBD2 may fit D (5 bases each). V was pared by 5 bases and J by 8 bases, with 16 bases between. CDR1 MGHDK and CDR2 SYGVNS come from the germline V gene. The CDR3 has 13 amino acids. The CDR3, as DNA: TGTGCCAGCAGTTACCGGGGCCCGGCGAAGCAGTACTTC. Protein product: CASSYRGPAKQYF.

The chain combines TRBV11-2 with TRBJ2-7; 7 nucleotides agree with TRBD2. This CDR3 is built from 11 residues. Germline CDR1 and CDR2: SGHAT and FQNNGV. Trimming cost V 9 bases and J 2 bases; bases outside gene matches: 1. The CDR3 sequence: CARGRAYEQYF. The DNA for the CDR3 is TGTGCCAGGGGGAGGGCCTACGAGCAGTACTTC.

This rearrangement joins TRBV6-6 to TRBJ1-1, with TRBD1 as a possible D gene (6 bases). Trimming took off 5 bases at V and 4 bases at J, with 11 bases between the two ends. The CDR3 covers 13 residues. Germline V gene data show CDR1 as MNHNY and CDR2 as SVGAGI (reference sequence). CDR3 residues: CASSPPGATEAFF. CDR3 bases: TGTGCCAGCAGTCCCCCGGGGGCCACTGAAGCTTTCTTT.

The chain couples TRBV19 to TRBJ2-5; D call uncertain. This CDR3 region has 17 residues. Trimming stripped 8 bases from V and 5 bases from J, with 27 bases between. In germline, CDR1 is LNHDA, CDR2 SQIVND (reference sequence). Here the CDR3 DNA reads TGTGCCAGTGGTGACTCCGGTTGGAGTCCCCTGCCCGAGACCCAGTACTTC. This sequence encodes CASGDSGWSPLPETQYF.

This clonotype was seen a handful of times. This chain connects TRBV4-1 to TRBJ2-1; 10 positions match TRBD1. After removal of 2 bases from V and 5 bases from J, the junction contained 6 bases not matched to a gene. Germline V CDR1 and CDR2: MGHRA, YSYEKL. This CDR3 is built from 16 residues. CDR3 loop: CASSQTTGGPHNEQFF. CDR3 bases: TGCGCCAGCAGCCAAACGACAGGGGGCCCCCACAATGAGCAGTTCTTC.

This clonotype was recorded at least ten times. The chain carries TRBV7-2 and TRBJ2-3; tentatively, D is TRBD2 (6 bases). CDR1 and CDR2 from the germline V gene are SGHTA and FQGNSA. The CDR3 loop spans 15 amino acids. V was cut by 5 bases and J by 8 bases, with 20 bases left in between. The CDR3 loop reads CASSPLLGPGGTQYF. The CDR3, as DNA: TGTGCCAGCAGCCCCCTTTTGGGGCCCGGGGGTACGCAGTATTTT. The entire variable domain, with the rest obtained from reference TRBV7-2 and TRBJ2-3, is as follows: GAGVSQSPSNKVTEKGKDVELRCDPISGHTALYWYRQSLGQGLEFLIYFQGNSAPDKSGLPSDRFSAERTGGSVSTLTIQRTQQEDSAVYLCASSPLLGPGGTQYFGPGTRLTVL.

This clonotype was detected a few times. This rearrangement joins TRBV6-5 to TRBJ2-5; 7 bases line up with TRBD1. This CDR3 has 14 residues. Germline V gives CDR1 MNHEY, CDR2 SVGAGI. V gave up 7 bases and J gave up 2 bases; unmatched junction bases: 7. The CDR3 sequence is CASTLGQNQETQYF. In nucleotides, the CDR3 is TGTGCCAGCACCTTGGGACAGAATCAAGAGACCCAGTACTTC.

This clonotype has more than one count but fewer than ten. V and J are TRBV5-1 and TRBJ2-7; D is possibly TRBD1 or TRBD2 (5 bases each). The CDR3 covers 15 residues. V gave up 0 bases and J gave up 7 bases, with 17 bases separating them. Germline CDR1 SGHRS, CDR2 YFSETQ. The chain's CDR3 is CASSLATRGAGEQYF. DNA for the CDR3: TGCGCCAGCAGCTTGGCTACACGAGGGGCAGGTGAGCAGTACTTC.

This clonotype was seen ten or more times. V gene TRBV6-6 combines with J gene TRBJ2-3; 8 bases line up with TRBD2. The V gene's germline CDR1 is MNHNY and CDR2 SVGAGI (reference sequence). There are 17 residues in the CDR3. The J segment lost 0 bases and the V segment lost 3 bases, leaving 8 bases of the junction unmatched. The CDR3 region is CASSYIAGRSSTDTQYF. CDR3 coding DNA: TGTGCCAGCAGTTATATAGCGGGGAGATCTAGCACAGATACGCAGTATTTT.

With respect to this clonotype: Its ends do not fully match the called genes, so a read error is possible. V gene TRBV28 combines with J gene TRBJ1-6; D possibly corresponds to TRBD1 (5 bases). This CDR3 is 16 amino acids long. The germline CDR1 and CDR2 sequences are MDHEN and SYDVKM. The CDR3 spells CASRIEGGTHSSPLNF. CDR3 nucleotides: TGTGCCAGCAGGATAGAAGGCGGGACCCATAGCTCACCCCTCAACTTT. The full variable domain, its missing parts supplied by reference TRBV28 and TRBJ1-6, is DVKVTQSSRYLVKRTGEKVFLECVQDMDHENMFWYRQDPGLGLRLIYFSYDVKMKEKGDIPEGYSVSREKKERFSLILESASTNQTSMYLCASRIEGGTHSSPLNFGNGTRLTVT.

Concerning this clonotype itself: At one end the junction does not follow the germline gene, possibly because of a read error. CDR3 region: CASSPPGDSRTDTPYF. The DNA for the CDR3 is TGTGCCAGCAGCCCCCCCGGGGACAGCCGGACAGATACGCCGTATTTT. V and J are TRBV13 and TRBJ2-3; TRBD1 matches at 7 bases. The germline CDR1 and CDR2 sequences are PRHDT and FYEKMQ (reference sequence). CDR3 length: 16 residues.

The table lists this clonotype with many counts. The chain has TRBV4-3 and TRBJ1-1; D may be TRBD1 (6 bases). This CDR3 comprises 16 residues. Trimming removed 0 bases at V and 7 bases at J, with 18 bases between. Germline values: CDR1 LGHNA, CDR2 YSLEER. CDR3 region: CASSQDRFGRGNEAFF. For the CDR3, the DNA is TGCGCCAGCAGCCAAGATCGTTTCGGCAGGGGTAATGAAGCTTTCTTT.

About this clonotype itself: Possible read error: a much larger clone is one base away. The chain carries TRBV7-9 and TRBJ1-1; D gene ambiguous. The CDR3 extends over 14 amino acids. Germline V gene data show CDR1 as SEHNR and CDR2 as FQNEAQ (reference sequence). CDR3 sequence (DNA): TGTGCCACCAGCGGTCGAACTGTGAACACTGAAGCTTTCTTT. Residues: CATSGRTVNTEAFF.

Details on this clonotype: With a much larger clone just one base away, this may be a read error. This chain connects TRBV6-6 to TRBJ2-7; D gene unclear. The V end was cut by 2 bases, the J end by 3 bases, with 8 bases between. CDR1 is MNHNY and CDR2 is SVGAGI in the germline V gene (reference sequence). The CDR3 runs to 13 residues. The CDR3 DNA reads TGTGCCAGCAGTTACGGGGATTACTACGAGCAGTACTTC. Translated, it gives CASSYGDYYEQYF.

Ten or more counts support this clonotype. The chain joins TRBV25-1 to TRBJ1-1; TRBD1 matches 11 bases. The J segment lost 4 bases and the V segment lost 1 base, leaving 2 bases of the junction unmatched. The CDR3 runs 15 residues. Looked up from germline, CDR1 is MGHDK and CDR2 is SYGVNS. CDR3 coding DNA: TGTGCCAGCAGTGAATGGGGACAGGGGGGCACTGAAGCTTTCTTT. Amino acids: CASSEWGQGGTEAFF.

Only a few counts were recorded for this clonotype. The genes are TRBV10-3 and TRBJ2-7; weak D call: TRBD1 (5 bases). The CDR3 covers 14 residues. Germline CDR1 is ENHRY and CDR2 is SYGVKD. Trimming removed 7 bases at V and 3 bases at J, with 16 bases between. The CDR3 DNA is TGTGCCATCAATCAGGGCAAGGGATACTACGAGCAGTACTTC. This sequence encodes CAINQGKGYYEQYF.

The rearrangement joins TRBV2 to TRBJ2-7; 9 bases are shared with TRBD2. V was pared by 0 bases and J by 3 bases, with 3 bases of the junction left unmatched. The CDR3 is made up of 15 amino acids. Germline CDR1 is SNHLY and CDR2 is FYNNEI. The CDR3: CASSEALAGFYEQYF. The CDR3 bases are TGTGCCAGCAGTGAAGCACTAGCGGGTTTCTACGAGCAGTACTTC.

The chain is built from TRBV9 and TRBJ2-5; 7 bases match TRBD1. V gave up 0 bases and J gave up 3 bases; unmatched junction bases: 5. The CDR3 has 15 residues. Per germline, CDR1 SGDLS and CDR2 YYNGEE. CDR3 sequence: CASSVARTGEETQYF. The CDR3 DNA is TGTGCCAGCAGCGTAGCCCGGACAGGCGAAGAGACCCAGTACTTC.

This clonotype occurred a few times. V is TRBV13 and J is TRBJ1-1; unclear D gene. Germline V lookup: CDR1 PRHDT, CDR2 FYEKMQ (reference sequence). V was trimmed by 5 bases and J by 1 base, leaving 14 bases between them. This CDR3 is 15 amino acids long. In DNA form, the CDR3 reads TGTGCCAGCAGCCCCCCGTGGACTGAGAACACTGAAGCTTTCTTT. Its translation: CASSPPWTENTEAFF.

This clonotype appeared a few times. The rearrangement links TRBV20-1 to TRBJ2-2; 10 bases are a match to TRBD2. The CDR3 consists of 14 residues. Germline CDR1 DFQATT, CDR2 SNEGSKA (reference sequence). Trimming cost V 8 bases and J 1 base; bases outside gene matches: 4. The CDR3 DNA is TGCAGTCTAGCGGGAGAGGGGAACACCGGGGAGCTGTTTTTT. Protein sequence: CSLAGEGNTGELFF.

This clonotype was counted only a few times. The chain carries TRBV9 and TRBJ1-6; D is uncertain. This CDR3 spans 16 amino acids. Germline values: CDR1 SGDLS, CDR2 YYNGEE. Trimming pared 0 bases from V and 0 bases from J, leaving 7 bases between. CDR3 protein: CASSVAVSSYNSPLHF. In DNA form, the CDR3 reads TGTGCCAGCAGCGTAGCGGTTAGCTCCTATAATTCACCCCTCCACTTT.

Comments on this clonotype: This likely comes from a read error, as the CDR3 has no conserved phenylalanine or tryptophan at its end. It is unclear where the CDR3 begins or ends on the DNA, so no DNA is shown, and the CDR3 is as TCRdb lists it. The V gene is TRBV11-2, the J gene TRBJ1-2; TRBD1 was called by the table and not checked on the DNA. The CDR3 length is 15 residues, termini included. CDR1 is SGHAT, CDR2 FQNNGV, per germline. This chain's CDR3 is CASSLVASGAYGYTS.

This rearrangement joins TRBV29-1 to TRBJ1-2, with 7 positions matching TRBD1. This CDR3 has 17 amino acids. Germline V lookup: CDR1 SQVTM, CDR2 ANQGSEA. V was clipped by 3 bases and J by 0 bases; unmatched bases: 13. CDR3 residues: CSVERPDLTGTNYGYTF. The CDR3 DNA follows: TGCAGCGTTGAGCGGCCTGATTTGACAGGGACTAACTATGGCTACACCTTC.

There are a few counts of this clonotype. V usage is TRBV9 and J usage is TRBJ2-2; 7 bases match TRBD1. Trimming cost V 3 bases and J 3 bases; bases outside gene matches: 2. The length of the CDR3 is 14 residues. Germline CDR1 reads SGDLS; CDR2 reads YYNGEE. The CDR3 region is CASSATGDTGELFF. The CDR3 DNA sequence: TGTGCCAGCAGCGCCACAGGGGACACCGGGGAGCTGTTTTTT.

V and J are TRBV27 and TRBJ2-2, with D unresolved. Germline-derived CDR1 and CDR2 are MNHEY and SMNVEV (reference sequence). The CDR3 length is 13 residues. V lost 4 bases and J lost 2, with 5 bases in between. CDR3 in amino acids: CASSWTNTGELFF. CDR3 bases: TGTGCCAGCAGTTGGACCAACACCGGGGAGCTGTTTTTT.

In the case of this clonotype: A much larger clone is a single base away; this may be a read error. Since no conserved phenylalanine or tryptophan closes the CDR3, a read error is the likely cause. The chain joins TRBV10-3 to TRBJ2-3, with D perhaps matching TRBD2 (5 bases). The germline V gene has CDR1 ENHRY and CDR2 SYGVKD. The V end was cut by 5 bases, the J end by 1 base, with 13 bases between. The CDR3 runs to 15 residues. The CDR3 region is CAISIGAVRTDTQYS. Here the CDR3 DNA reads TGTGCCATCAGTATAGGAGCGGTACGCACAGATACGCAGTATTCT.

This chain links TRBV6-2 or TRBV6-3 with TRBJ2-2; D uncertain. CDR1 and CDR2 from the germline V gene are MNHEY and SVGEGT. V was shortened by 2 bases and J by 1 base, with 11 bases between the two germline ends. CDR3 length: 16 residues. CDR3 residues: CASSYPFEENTGELFF. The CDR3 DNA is TGTGCCAGCAGTTACCCCTTTGAGGAGAACACCGGGGAGCTGTTTTTT.

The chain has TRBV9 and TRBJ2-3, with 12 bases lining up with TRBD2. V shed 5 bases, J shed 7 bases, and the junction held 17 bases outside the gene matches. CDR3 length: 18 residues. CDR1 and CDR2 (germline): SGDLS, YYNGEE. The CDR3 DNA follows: TGTGCCAGCAGTAGAAAACTATGGGCTAGCGGGGGGGCGAATACGCAGTATTTT. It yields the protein CASSRKLWASGGANTQYF.

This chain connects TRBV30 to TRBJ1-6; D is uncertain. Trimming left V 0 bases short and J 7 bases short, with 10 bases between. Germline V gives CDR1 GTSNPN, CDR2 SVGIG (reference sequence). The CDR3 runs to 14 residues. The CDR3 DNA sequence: TGTGCCTGGAGTGTTTCTTCCTCCAATTCACCCCTCCACTTT. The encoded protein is CAWSVSSSNSPLHF.